The present T cell receptor (beta chain) was sequenced within a study of T-cell memory formation after mild COVID-19. General study points: The CD4+ clones that contracted clustered mainly within CM and EM, and the CD8+ clones concentrated in EMRA. Pre-infection memory showed some responding clones, and this suggested that cross-reactive memory joined.

Amplification by 5'RACE using constant-segment primers produced TCR alpha and TCR beta cDNA libraries that carried sample barcodes and UMIs. TCRdb reprocessed the 5' RACE reads via MiXCR and lists one record per CDR3 protein. Of 400,000 to 500,000 distinct CDR3 sequences in the sample, around 18% were seen once. Regarding this clonotype: Its antigen is undetermined.

The CDR3 loop spans 15 amino acids. With V trimmed by 4 bases and J by 6 bases, 4 bases remained unmatched. Sequencing was carried out using PBMCs or a T cell subset sorted from them (not recorded which). The gene calls are TRBV12-3 or TRBV12-4 and TRBJ1-5, with 12 bases identical to TRBD1. The sequence was obtained from an adult woman who had mild COVID-19 (a few samples of this study predate the infection). Cell type and time point are not known. The CDR3, as DNA: TGTGCCAGCAGTTCGGGACAGGGGGCAGGTCAGCCCCAGCATTTT. It specifies CASSSGQGAGQPQHF.